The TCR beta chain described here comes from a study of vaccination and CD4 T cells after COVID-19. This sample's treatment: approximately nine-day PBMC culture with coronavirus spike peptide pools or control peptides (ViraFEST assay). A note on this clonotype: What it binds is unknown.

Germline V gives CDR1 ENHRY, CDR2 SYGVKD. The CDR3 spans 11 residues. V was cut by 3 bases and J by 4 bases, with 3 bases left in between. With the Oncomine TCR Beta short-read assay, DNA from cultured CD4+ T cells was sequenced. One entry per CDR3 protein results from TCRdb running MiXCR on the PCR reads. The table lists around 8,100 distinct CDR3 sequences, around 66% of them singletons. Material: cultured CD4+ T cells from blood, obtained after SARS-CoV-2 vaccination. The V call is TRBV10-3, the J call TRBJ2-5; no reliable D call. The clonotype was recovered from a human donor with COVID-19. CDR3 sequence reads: CAISDRETQYF. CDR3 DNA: TGTGCCATCAGTGACAGAGAGACCCAGTACTTC.